The 31 T cell receptor beta chains given below trace back to one sample, sequenced in a study of blood T cell repertoires in COVID-19. Method: immunoSEQ multiplex PCR; TCRdb's copy keeps in-frame clones and lacks some. Among 150,000 to 200,000 clones, roughly 89% were seen once, and the ten largest hold under 15%. Sequences were obtained from peripheral blood. The source of these receptors is a woman between 65 and 79 years old with COVID-19, enrolled during active disease.

J is TRBJ1-4 and V is TRBV6-1, with 8 nucleotides matching TRBD1. The germline gives CDR1 MNHNS, CDR2 SASEGT. J lost 4 bases, V lost 4 bases, and 8 bases had no gene match. This CDR3 has 16 amino acids. The CDR3 region has the DNA TGTGCCAGCAGTGCCCCCACAGGGGGGCTTAATGAAAAACTGTTTTTT. Protein product: CASSAPTGGLNEKLFF.

This rearrangement joins TRBV29-1 to TRBJ2-2; tentatively, D is TRBD2 (6 bases). Deletions cut 7 bases from V and 1 base from J, with 16 bases between. The germline CDR1 and CDR2 sequences are SQVTM and ANQGSEA. The CDR3 contains 15 residues. CDR3 nucleotides: TGCAGCGCAAAACGGGACTCCCAGAACACCGGGGAGCTGTTTTTT. Encoded protein: CSAKRDSQNTGELFF.

This clone was observed a single time. V usage is TRBV7-2 and J usage is TRBJ2-2; D is perhaps TRBD1 (5 bases). Looked up from germline, CDR1 is SGHTA and CDR2 is FQGNSA. The CDR3 extends over 16 amino acids. The ends were cut back, 5 bases at V and 2 bases at J, with 15 bases in the middle. The CDR3 region is CASSDRSAPNTGELFF. The CDR3 DNA reads as TGTGCCAGCAGCGACAGATCCGCACCAAACACCGGGGAGCTGTTTTTT.

The genes are TRBV6-5 and TRBJ1-5; D might be TRBD1 (5 bases). The CDR3 consists of 16 residues. Germline CDR1 reads MNHEY; CDR2 reads SVGAGI. The ends were cut back, 1 base at V and 3 bases at J, with 13 bases in the middle. The CDR3 protein is CASSYFWPGNNQPQHF. In nucleotides, the CDR3 is TGTGCCAGCAGTTACTTTTGGCCAGGGAACAATCAGCCCCAGCATTTT.

The chain employs TRBV29-1 and TRBJ2-1; the D gene is possibly TRBD2 (5 bases). The CDR3 extends over 11 amino acids. Germline V CDR1 and CDR2: SQVTM, ANQGSEA. The V end lost 5 bases, the J end lost 8 bases, and 10 bases lay between the germline ends. The CDR3 sequence: CSVWPGDEQFF. The DNA of the CDR3 is TGCAGCGTTTGGCCCGGGGATGAGCAGTTCTTC.

The chain uses TRBV16 and TRBJ2-2; 14 bases agree with TRBD2. CDR1 is KGHSY and CDR2 is FQNENV in the germline V gene. The trim removed 4 bases at V and 4 bases at J, leaving 8 bases unmatched. The CDR3 loop spans 18 amino acids. The CDR3 DNA is TGTGCCAGCAGCCCTCGGACTAGCGGGAGGTATGGCACCGGGGAGCTGTTTTTT. This sequence encodes CASSPRTSGRYGTGELFF.

Concerning this clone: Additional DNA sequences in this sample encode the identical CDR3. CDR3 in DNA: TGCAGCGTTGACACGGCTAACTATGGCTACACCTTC. Its translation is CSVDTANYGYTF. The V call is TRBV29-1, the J call TRBJ1-2; D call uncertain. This CDR3 contains 12 residues. Per the germline V gene, CDR1 is SQVTM and CDR2 is ANQGSEA. With 3 bases removed from V and 0 bases from J, the gap between germline ends came to 5 bases.

The rearrangement joins TRBV5-4 to TRBJ2-5, with 7 bases matching TRBD2. Germline lookup yields CDR1 SGHNT and CDR2 YYREEE (reference sequence). The J segment lost 5 bases and the V segment lost 4 bases, leaving 5 bases of the junction unmatched. The CDR3 runs to 13 residues. As DNA, the CDR3 is TGTGCCAGCAGCGAAGCGGGGATTGAGACCCAGTACTTC. It specifies CASSEAGIETQYF.

The chain is built from TRBV28 and TRBJ2-2, with 12 bases fitting TRBD2. The CDR3 is 15 residues long. Trimming at V came to 3 bases and at J to 7 bases, leaving 3 bases not matched to a gene. Germline lookup yields CDR1 MDHEN and CDR2 SYDVKM. CDR3 DNA sequence: TGTGCCAGCAGTTTGCTAGCGGGAGGGAGCGGGGAGCTGTTTTTT. Protein product: CASSLLAGGSGELFF.

This clone appeared once. V and J are TRBV28 and TRBJ2-7, with 10 bases matching TRBD2. The CDR3 extends over 15 amino acids. Germline CDR1 MDHEN, CDR2 SYDVKM. V trimming: 6 bases; J trimming: 0 bases; junction bases outside the gene matches: 5. In nucleotides, the CDR3 is TGTGCCAGCAGCACTAGCGGGGTGTCCTCCTACGAGCAGTACTTC. It is translated as CASSTSGVSSYEQYF.

The chain couples TRBV30 to TRBJ1-6, with unresolved D. V was pared by 0 bases and J by 7 bases, with 7 bases between. CDR3 length equals 13 residues. The germline V gene has CDR1 GTSNPN and CDR2 SVGIG (reference sequence). In DNA form, the CDR3 reads TGTGCCTGGAGTGTGGGCAGGAATTCACCCCTCCACTTT. Translated: CAWSVGRNSPLHF. Variable domain in full (rest from reference TRBV30 and TRBJ1-6): SQTIHQWPATLVQPVGSPLSLECTVEGTSNPNLYWYRQAAGRGLQLLFYSVGIGQISSEVPQNLSASRPQDRQFILSSKKLLLSDSGFYLCAWSVGRNSPLHFGNGTRLTVT.

CDR3 nucleotides: TGTGCCAGTTCAGTAGGACAGGGAGGTTACGAGCAGTACTTC. Its protein is CASSVGQGGYEQYF. The chain joins TRBV18 to TRBJ2-7; 8 bases are a match to TRBD1. The junction had 11 bases not matched to a gene; V was cut back by 9 bases and J by 4 bases. The CDR3 consists of 14 residues. Germline V gives CDR1 KGHSH, CDR2 LQKENI.

This chain uses TRBV11-3 with TRBJ2-3; D is ambiguous. Trimming removed 4 bases from V and 8 bases from J, with 10 bases in between. Germline CDR1 and CDR2: SGHNT and YENEEA. This CDR3 contains 12 residues. In DNA, the CDR3 is TGTGCCAGCAGCTCTTCCACGGGTACGCAGTATTTT. Translated: CASSSSTGTQYF.

The chain employs TRBV5-1 and TRBJ2-3, with TRBD2 as a possible D gene (5 bases). The germline CDR1 and CDR2 sequences are SGHRS and YFSETQ. CDR3 length: 13 residues. Trimming removed 4 bases from V and 4 bases from J, with 10 bases in between. CDR3 in amino acids: CASSTGSADTQYF. CDR3 nucleotide sequence: TGCGCCAGCAGCACTGGTAGCGCAGATACGCAGTATTTT.

This clone showed up just once. The CDR3 is CASRTLAGGLYNEQFF. CDR3 sequence (DNA): TGTGCCAGCAGAACCCTAGCGGGAGGCCTATACAATGAGCAGTTCTTC. The V and J genes are TRBV5-4 and TRBJ2-1; 11 nucleotides align to TRBD2. This CDR3 comprises 16 residues. With 5 bases clipped from V and 4 bases from J, the junction kept 8 bases outside the gene matches. Germline CDR1 is SGHNT and CDR2 is YYREEE (reference sequence).

This chain connects TRBV30 to TRBJ2-2; TRBD2 aligns across 15 bases. V shed 2 bases and J 9 bases; nucleotides not matched to a gene: 7. Germline CDR1 reads GTSNPN; CDR2 reads SVGIG (reference sequence). The CDR3 totals 16 residues. CDR3 protein: CAWSRRTSGRARELFF. CDR3 nucleotide sequence: TGTGCCTGGAGTCGTCGGACTAGCGGGAGGGCCCGGGAGCTGTTTTTT.

CDR3 loop: CAISEIRDTSSTNYGYTF. The CDR3 nucleotides are TGTGCCATCAGTGAGATCCGGGACACCTCTTCTACTAACTATGGCTACACCTTC. The rearrangement joins TRBV10-3 to TRBJ1-2; tentative D call: TRBD1 (6 bases). This CDR3 comprises 18 residues. Germline-derived CDR1 and CDR2 are ENHRY and SYGVKD. V was shortened by 2 bases and J by 0 bases, with 19 bases between the two germline ends.

The V and J genes are TRBV10-2 and TRBJ2-7; 7 bases agree with TRBD1. Germline CDR1 and CDR2: WSHSY and SAAADI. This CDR3 contains 15 residues. V dropped 7 bases and J dropped 1; count of bases not matched to a gene: 10. The CDR3 coding sequence is TGCGCCAGCAAAGTAGGGACAGACGGATCCTACGAGCAGTACTTC. This sequence encodes CASKVGTDGSYEQYF.

This chain links TRBV7-2 with TRBJ2-7; TRBD2 might be the D (5 bases). This CDR3 has 14 amino acids. CDR1 SGHTA and CDR2 FQGNSA come from the germline V gene. Trimming stripped 5 bases from V and 6 bases from J, with 17 bases between. In DNA, the CDR3 is TGTGCCAGCAGCCCCAGCGGAGTCCCGGGCGAGCAGTACTTC. The encoded protein is CASSPSGVPGEQYF.

The genes are TRBV12-3 or TRBV12-4 and TRBJ1-2; 9 nucleotides match TRBD1. V shed 7 bases, J shed 9 bases, and the junction held 9 bases outside the gene matches. This CDR3 has 13 residues. In DNA, the CDR3 is TGTGCCAGCACCCCAACAGGGGGCATTAGCTACACCTTC. It is translated as CASTPTGGISYTF.

V and J are TRBV5-1 and TRBJ1-1; 11 nucleotides line up with TRBD1. The CDR3 contains 15 residues. CDR1 is SGHRS and CDR2 is YFSETQ in the germline V gene. The trim removed 4 bases at V and 4 bases at J, leaving 6 bases unmatched. The CDR3 DNA sequence: TGCGCCAGCAGCCCGGTAGGGACAGGGGGCACTGAAGCTTTCTTT. Residues: CASSPVGTGGTEAFF.

The chain carries TRBV18 and TRBJ1-2, with 9 nucleotides matching TRBD1. With 3 bases clipped from V and 0 bases from J, the junction kept 2 bases outside the gene matches. The V gene's germline CDR1 is KGHSH and CDR2 LQKENI. The CDR3 covers 15 residues. CDR3 in DNA: TGTGCCAGCTCACCCCGGGACAGGGCTAACTATGGCTACACCTTC. It yields the protein CASSPRDRANYGYTF. Using reference TRBV18 and TRBJ1-2 for the parts outside the CDR3, the full variable domain is NAGVMQNPRHLVRRRGQEARLRCSPMKGHSHVYWYRQLPEEGLKFMVYLQKENIIDESGMPKERFSAEFPKEGPSILRIQQVVRGDSAAYFCASSPRDRANYGYTFGSGTRLTVV.

In this sample, this clone turned up a few times. This chain links TRBV5-4 with TRBJ1-2; TRBD1 matches at 9 bases. The V and J ends lost 1 base and 8 bases, in that order; junction bases with no gene match: 9. The CDR3 totals 15 residues. Germline V gene sequence: CDR1 SGHNT, CDR2 YYREEE (reference sequence). The CDR3 region has the DNA TGTGCCAGCAGCTTGTGGGGGGGACAGGGTCGGGGCTACACCTTC. Amino acid sequence: CASSLWGGQGRGYTF.

The genes are TRBV7-3 and TRBJ1-1, with 10 bases fitting TRBD1. The CDR3 contains 13 residues. Trimming cost V 4 bases and J 10 bases; bases outside gene matches: 6. CDR1 is SGHTA and CDR2 is FQGTGA in the germline V gene. The CDR3: CASSSSGTGVAFF. CDR3 DNA sequence: TGTGCCAGCAGCTCATCCGGGACAGGGGTAGCTTTCTTT.

The chain links TRBV24-1 to TRBJ2-1; 7 bases are shared with TRBD2. Germline assignment: CDR1 KGHDR and CDR2 SFDVKD. Trimming removed 2 bases from V and 0 bases from J; junction bases left unmatched: 3. The CDR3 extends over 16 amino acids. Here the CDR3 reads CATSDSAGVSYNEQFF. The CDR3 DNA is TGTGCCACCAGTGATTCGGCGGGAGTCTCCTACAATGAGCAGTTCTTC.

This clone showed up just a few times. The chain combines TRBV2 with TRBJ2-7; 8 bases agree with TRBD2. CDR3 length: 14 residues. Per germline, CDR1 SNHLY and CDR2 FYNNEI. V lost 3 bases, J lost 4 bases, and 5 bases stayed unmatched. The CDR3: CASSEREVRYEQYF. The CDR3 DNA follows: TGTGCCAGCAGTGAGCGGGAGGTGCGGTACGAGCAGTACTTC.

V and J are TRBV5-1 and TRBJ2-1; D is uncertain. CDR1 and CDR2 from the germline V gene are SGHRS and YFSETQ. Trimming shortened V by 7 bases and J by 6 bases, and 14 bases separated the two germline ends. This CDR3 has 13 residues. In DNA form, the CDR3 reads TGCGCCAGCCGGTGGAAGGAGTTCAATGAGCAGTTCTTC. Its protein is CASRWKEFNEQFF.

This rearrangement joins TRBV29-1 to TRBJ1-1; unclear D gene. Trimming removed 3 bases from V and 5 bases from J, with 16 bases in between. Germline CDR1 and CDR2: SQVTM and ANQGSEA. The length of the CDR3 is 14 residues. The CDR3 DNA is TGCAGCGTTGAGGAGGGCCCTGGAATTACTGAAGCTTTCTTT. Encoded protein: CSVEEGPGITEAFF.

The rearrangement uses TRBV5-5 and TRBJ1-3; tentative D call: TRBD1 (6 bases). CDR1 and CDR2 (germline): SGHKS, YYEKEE (reference sequence). The CDR3 sequence is 16 residues long. V gave up 1 base and J gave up 3 bases, with 14 bases separating them. The CDR3 sequence is CASSLSGAARGNTIYF. The CDR3 nucleotides read TGTGCCAGCAGCTTGTCAGGGGCAGCTCGTGGAAACACCATATATTTT.

The chain uses TRBV28 and TRBJ2-4, with TRBD2 matching 7 bases. This CDR3 is built from 16 residues. The V gene end was trimmed by 3 bases and the J gene end by 3 bases; junction bases not matched to a gene: 8. The germline gives CDR1 MDHEN, CDR2 SYDVKM. The CDR3 bases are TGTGCCAGCAGTTTCTTCGGCGGGAGTGTCAAAAACATTCAGTACTTC. Amino acids: CASSFFGGSVKNIQYF. The full variable domain, in which reference TRBV28 and TRBJ2-4 provide the parts outside the CDR3, is DVKVTQSSRYLVKRTGEKVFLECVQDMDHENMFWYRQDPGLGLRLIYFSYDVKMKEKGDIPEGYSVSREKKERFSLILESASTNQTSMYLCASSFFGGSVKNIQYFGAGTRLSVL.

J is TRBJ2-1 and V is TRBV6-5; 12 positions agree with TRBD2. The CDR3 loop spans 15 amino acids. The germline gives CDR1 MNHEY, CDR2 SVGAGI. Germline trimming cut 5 bases from V and 7 bases from J; bases unmatched to any gene: 6. CDR3 in DNA: TGTGCCAGCAGTATACGGACTAGCGGGATGAATGAGCAGTTCTTC. Translated: CASSIRTSGMNEQFF.